These 5 T cell receptor beta chains came from one sample sequenced in a study of neurological immune-mediated disorders. Using its own MiXCR run on the 5' RACE reads, TCRdb lists one record per CDR3 protein. The table lists approximately 48,000 distinct CDR3 sequences, 2.5% to 3.5% of them singletons, with about 16% in the top ten. Material for sequencing was PBMCs. The receptors were gathered from a woman in her fifties or sixties with multiple sclerosis.

The sample holds many counts of this clonotype. This chain's CDR3 is CSARDSRQGSYNEQFF. For the CDR3, the DNA is TGCAGTGCTAGAGATAGCCGACAAGGCTCCTACAATGAGCAGTTCTTC. The V and J genes are TRBV20-1 and TRBJ2-1, with no clear D. Germline-derived CDR1 and CDR2 are DFQATT and SNEGSKA (reference sequence). V shed 0 bases and J shed 0 bases, with 12 bases lying between them. This CDR3 has 16 residues.

This clonotype was observed many times. CDR3 protein: CSASGTSGQGAYEQYF. The CDR3 region has the DNA TGCAGTGCTAGCGGGACTAGCGGACAGGGAGCCTACGAGCAGTACTTC. The chain couples TRBV20-1 to TRBJ2-7; TRBD2 agrees at 11 bases. This CDR3 has 16 amino acids. Germline trimming cut 3 bases from V and 2 bases from J; bases unmatched to any gene: 9. Germline lookup yields CDR1 DFQATT and CDR2 SNEGSKA (reference sequence).

This clonotype has ten or more counts. The chain recombines TRBV5-1 with TRBJ2-5; D call uncertain. The V and J ends lost 0 bases and 7 bases respectively, with 10 bases between them. The CDR3 spans 13 residues. CDR1 and CDR2 (germline): SGHRS, YFSETQ. The CDR3 DNA reads TGCGCCAGCAGCTTGGAGACATCGTGGACCCAGTACTTC. This encodes CASSLETSWTQYF.

This clonotype was seen repeatedly, ten times or more. The gene calls are TRBV5-1 and TRBJ2-3, with D possibly being TRBD1 or TRBD2 (5 bases each). From germline, CDR1 is SGHRS and CDR2 YFSETQ. The V and J ends lost 2 bases and 1 base respectively, with 11 bases between them. The CDR3 contains 15 residues. CDR3 in amino acids: CASSLYGAGTDTQYF. The CDR3 region has the DNA TGCGCCAGCAGCTTATACGGGGCCGGCACAGATACGCAGTATTTT.

This clonotype was observed at least ten times. The chain has TRBV5-1 and TRBJ1-1; a weak D match, TRBD1 (6 bases). Looked up from germline, CDR1 is SGHRS and CDR2 is YFSETQ. This CDR3 is built from 16 residues. The V gene lost 4 bases and the J gene lost 1 base, with 17 bases spanning the gap. CDR3 sequence reads: CASSPGATAPNTEAFF. The CDR3 coding sequence is TGCGCCAGCAGCCCGGGGGCGACAGCGCCGAACACTGAAGCTTTCTTT.